The 17 T cell receptor beta chains below were found in one sample sequenced in a study of radiation and T cells in renal cell carcinoma (dated by TCRdb to the early 2020s). Libraries were made using the immunoSEQ multiplex PCR assay. Not all clones reach the TCRdb copy of this immuneACCESS table, which keeps in-frame sequences only. Checked studies attribute under half of the gap to unresolved V genes and leave the rest unexplained. This sample has approximately 120,000 clones in its table, and around 83% of those were observed once. Approximately 3% of the sample goes to the ten largest clones. In light of the paper, this sample's time point label describes: baseline pretreatment blood. Read against the paper, the sample's treatment or condition label means: 15 Gy SBRT to primary tumor, nephrectomy 4 weeks later. The sequencing here drew on blood, taken from a patient whose treatment included radiotherapy and nephrectomy. Source of these receptors: a woman aged 55-69 years with renal cell carcinoma.

The genes are TRBV5-1 and TRBJ2-5; D call uncertain. Per the germline V gene, CDR1 is SGHRS and CDR2 is YFSETQ. Trimming took 3 bases from V and 9 from J, leaving 12 bases between them. The CDR3 runs 12 residues. CDR3 DNA sequence: TGCGCCAGCAGCTGGGCCCGGAGTGCCCAGTACTTC. It is translated as CASSWARSAQYF.

About this clone: A read error may produce the germline difference seen at one junction end. CDR3 nucleotide sequence: TGTGCTAGCAGCTTAGGGGGGATTTACAATGAGCAGTTCTTC. Translation gives CASSLGGIYNEQFF. The chain carries TRBV7-7 and TRBJ2-1; the D gene could be TRBD1 or TRBD2 (6 bases each). The CDR3 covers 14 residues. Germline values: CDR1 SSHAT, CDR2 FNYEAQ (reference sequence).

This chain uses TRBV6-5 with TRBJ2-1; 11 bases agree with TRBD1. CDR1 and CDR2 (germline): MNHEY, SVGAGI. The CDR3 is 13 amino acids. V gave up 5 bases and J gave up 7 bases; unmatched junction bases: 1. The CDR3 DNA follows: TGTGCCAGCAGTCGGGACAGGGGGAATGAGCAGTTCTTC. It is translated as CASSRDRGNEQFF.

In DNA form, the CDR3 reads TGTGCCAGCAGCTTAGTGCCTAGCGGGAGTTACGAGCAGTACTTC. This encodes CASSLVPSGSYEQYF. V gene TRBV7-9 combines with J gene TRBJ2-7, with TRBD2 matching over 10 bases. The V gene's germline CDR1 is SEHNR and CDR2 FQNEAQ (reference sequence). Unmatched junction bases numbered 4, after V lost 1 base and J lost 4 bases. The CDR3 covers 15 residues.

The V gene is TRBV15, the J gene TRBJ2-3; TRBD2 matches at 7 bases. Germline V CDR1 and CDR2: LNHNV, YYDKDF (reference sequence). J was trimmed by 0 bases and V by 5 bases; bases with no gene match: 11. The CDR3 consists of 17 residues. In DNA form, the CDR3 reads TGTGCCACCAGCGGGCGGGGGACGATACCTAGCACAGATACGCAGTATTTT. It is translated as CATSGRGTIPSTDTQYF.

The chain is built from TRBV5-8 and TRBJ1-3; D gene uncertain. The ends were cut back, 4 bases at V and 0 bases at J, with 11 bases in the middle. This CDR3 contains 15 residues. Germline CDR1 is SGHTS and CDR2 is YDEGEE. CDR3 in amino acids: CASSVPTASGNTIYF. The CDR3 nucleotides read TGTGCCAGCAGCGTCCCTACAGCCTCTGGAAACACCATATATTTT.

This clone was detected a few times. Different DNA sequences within this sample yield the same CDR3. V gene TRBV7-2 combines with J gene TRBJ1-2; D is ambiguous. Trimming stripped 5 bases from V and 3 bases from J, with 10 bases between. In germline, CDR1 is SGHTA, CDR2 FQGNSA. The CDR3 extends over 13 amino acids. CDR3 sequence (DNA): TGTGCCAGCAGCCTCGGACTGGACTATGGCTACACCTTC. Protein product: CASSLGLDYGYTF.

The chain combines TRBV15 with TRBJ1-1, with D possibly TRBD1 on 6 matching bases. V was pared by 2 bases and J by 0 bases, with 13 bases between. Germline loops: CDR1 LNHNV, CDR2 YYDKDF (reference sequence). There are 16 residues in the CDR3. This chain's CDR3 is CATSRRQVVMNTEAFF. CDR3 DNA: TGTGCCACCAGCAGACGACAGGTAGTAATGAACACTGAAGCTTTCTTT.

V usage is TRBV28 and J usage is TRBJ2-6; TRBD2 might be the D (6 bases). The CDR3 contains 15 residues. Looked up from germline, CDR1 is MDHEN and CDR2 is SYDVKM. The V end lost 2 bases, the J end lost 2 bases, and 7 bases lay between the germline ends. CDR3 coding DNA: TGTGCCAGCAGTTTAGGAGGGGCTGGGGCCAACGTCCTGACTTTC. This gives the protein CASSLGGAGANVLTF.

The chain couples TRBV7-3 to TRBJ2-3; 7 nucleotides agree with TRBD1. In germline, CDR1 is SGHTA, CDR2 FQGTGA. V shed 3 bases and J 2 bases; nucleotides not matched to a gene: 8. This CDR3 contains 16 residues. DNA of the CDR3: TGTGCCAGCAGCTTGTCGGCAGGGGGTTACACAGATACGCAGTATTTT. Protein product: CASSLSAGGYTDTQYF.

This clone was observed a handful of times. The V call is TRBV15, the J call TRBJ2-1, with D possibly matching TRBD2 (6 bases). Germline CDR1 LNHNV, CDR2 YYDKDF (reference sequence). Trimming stripped 5 bases from V and 1 base from J, with 15 bases between. This CDR3 contains 16 residues. The CDR3 coding sequence is TGTGCCACCAGCTCCATGGCCCGGGGGTCCTACAATGAGCAGTTCTTC. Protein product: CATSSMARGSYNEQFF.

In its sample, this clone was seen a few times. The chain has TRBV4-3 and TRBJ2-3, with unresolved D. From germline, CDR1 is LGHNA and CDR2 YSLEER. The CDR3 has 12 amino acids. V was pared by 0 bases and J by 2 bases, with 0 bases between. Here the CDR3 reads CASSQDTDTQYF. The CDR3 DNA follows: TGCGCCAGCAGCCAAGACACAGATACGCAGTATTTT.

Only one count was recorded for this clone. DNA for the CDR3: TGTGCCAGCAGTGAGGGGTACTGGCAGTATAGCAATCAGCCCCAGCATTTT. This encodes CASSEGYWQYSNQPQHF. V is TRBV6-1 and J is TRBJ1-5; D is undetermined. The CDR3 has 17 amino acids. V was shortened by 3 bases and J by 0 bases, with 15 bases between the two germline ends. Per the germline V gene, CDR1 is MNHNS and CDR2 is SASEGT.

The chain uses TRBV18 and TRBJ1-4, with D uncertain. Germline V gene lookup returns CDR1 KGHSH and CDR2 LQKENI. Trimming stripped 3 bases from V and 3 bases from J, with 11 bases between. The CDR3 sequence is 15 residues long. The CDR3 here is CASSPARIPNEKLFF. CDR3 sequence (DNA): TGTGCCAGCTCACCGGCGAGGATTCCTAATGAAAAACTGTTTTTT.

This sequence joins TRBV19 and TRBJ1-4, with TRBD1 matching 8 bases. Germline V gives CDR1 LNHDA, CDR2 SQIVND (reference sequence). CDR3 size: 14 residues. Germline trimming cut 7 bases from V and 7 bases from J; bases unmatched to any gene: 8. In DNA form, the CDR3 reads TGTGCCAGTATCAAGAGGGACAGGCCTGAAAAACTGTTTTTT. Translating it yields CASIKRDRPEKLFF.

This clone was detected ten times or more. This sequence joins TRBV2 and TRBJ1-1; D is ambiguous. V was trimmed by 6 bases and J by 1 base, leaving 12 bases between them. This CDR3 contains 14 residues. CDR1 SNHLY and CDR2 FYNNEI come from the germline V gene. This CDR3 is CASRAESGNTEAFF. In DNA, the CDR3 is TGTGCCAGCAGGGCAGAGAGCGGGAACACTGAAGCTTTCTTT. Drawing the rest from reference TRBV2 and TRBJ1-1, the complete variable domain is EPEVTQTPSHQVTQMGQEVILRCVPISNHLYFYWYRQILGQKVEFLVSFYNNEISEKSEIFDDQFSVERPDGSNFTLKIRSTKLEDSAMYFCASRAESGNTEAFFGQGTRLTVV.

The rearrangement uses TRBV29-1 and TRBJ2-5; no firm D call. Germline V CDR1 and CDR2: SQVTM, ANQGSEA. V was pared by 4 bases and J by 9 bases, with 15 bases between. The CDR3 loop spans 12 amino acids. CDR3 in DNA: TGCAGCGTTGCTTCTAGGAAAACGGCCCAGTACTTC. It specifies CSVASRKTAQYF.